The 9 T cell receptor beta chains in this list originate from one sample, sequenced in a study of T cell responses to AZD1222 COVID-19 vaccine. Data came from immunoSEQ multiplex PCR; TCRdb stores just in-frame clones and leaves some out. The table includes under 85,000 clones, roughly 90% detected once. This material consisted of peripheral blood, taken on day 0 of AZD1222 vaccination. The receptor source for this set is an adult in good health.

The chain couples TRBV10-3 to TRBJ2-7; 14 positions agree with TRBD2. The V and J ends lost 2 bases and 6 bases, in that order; junction bases with no gene match: 6. The CDR3 length is 16 residues. Germline loops: CDR1 ENHRY, CDR2 SYGVKD. The CDR3 reads CAISEGLAGGFPEQYF. The CDR3 region has the DNA TGTGCCATCAGTGAGGGACTAGCGGGAGGCTTCCCCGAGCAGTACTTC.

J is TRBJ2-1 and V is TRBV28, with a tentative D call TRBD2 (6 bases). V lost 7 bases to trimming and J lost 0 bases, with 13 bases between them. The V gene's germline CDR1 is MDHEN and CDR2 SYDVKM. The CDR3 has 15 amino acids. The CDR3 loop reads CASIPRGSSYNEQFF. CDR3 bases: TGTGCCAGCATTCCCCGGGGGAGCTCCTACAATGAGCAGTTCTTC.

Here the CDR3 DNA reads TGTGCCAGCAGCCGAACCACGCCATACGACAGGGGGCGAATCGAGCAGTACTTC. This translates into CASSRTTPYDRGRIEQYF. The V gene is TRBV7-8, the J gene TRBJ2-7; 10 positions match TRBD1. Trimming took 5 bases from V and 6 from J; bases not matched to a gene: 19. The CDR3 is made up of 18 amino acids. The germline gives CDR1 SGHVS, CDR2 FQNEAQ.

This sequence joins TRBV28 and TRBJ2-1, with 7 positions matching TRBD2. The CDR3 runs to 13 residues. V lost 9 bases, J lost 7 bases, and 9 bases stayed unmatched. Germline CDR1 MDHEN, CDR2 SYDVKM. CDR3 region: CASIDGRNNEQFF. The CDR3 DNA is TGTGCCAGTATAGACGGGAGGAATAATGAGCAGTTCTTC.

The rearrangement joins TRBV7-2 to TRBJ2-1; TRBD2 matches 7 bases. Trimming removed 5 bases from V and 16 bases from J; junction bases left unmatched: 14. The CDR3 totals 13 residues. Looked up from germline, CDR1 is SGHTA and CDR2 is FQGNSA. The CDR3 DNA is TGTGCCAGCAGCCCCTCTCGGGGCGAGCGGGAATTCTTC. Its protein product is CASSPSRGEREFF.

The CDR3 is CASSTSGTSSYEQYF. The DNA for the CDR3 is TGTGCCAGCAGCACTAGCGGGACTAGCTCCTACGAGCAGTACTTC. The chain combines TRBV6-5 with TRBJ2-7; 10 nucleotides agree with TRBD2. The V gene end was trimmed by 6 bases and the J gene end by 0 bases; junction bases not matched to a gene: 5. The CDR3 spans 15 residues. Germline V gene lookup returns CDR1 MNHEY and CDR2 SVGAGI.

The chain is built from TRBV9 and TRBJ1-1; 7 bases match TRBD1. V lost 0 bases and J lost 3; bases outside the gene matches: 8. Germline CDR1 is SGDLS and CDR2 is YYNGEE. The CDR3 has 16 residues. The CDR3 DNA reads TGTGCCAGCAGCGTAGTAGGGGGCCCAGGTGACACTGAAGCTTTCTTT. This sequence encodes CASSVVGGPGDTEAFF.

This clone was observed a single time. This sequence joins TRBV4-1 and TRBJ2-5; TRBD2 aligns across 12 bases. This CDR3 is built from 15 residues. The germline V gene encodes CDR1 MGHRA and CDR2 YSYEKL. V was pared by 4 bases and J by 5 bases, with 5 bases of the junction left unmatched. DNA for the CDR3: TGCGCCAGCAGCCCGGGACTAGCGGGTTGGGAGACCCAGTACTTC. Residues: CASSPGLAGWETQYF.

This chain connects TRBV3-1 (or the pseudogene TRBV3-2) to TRBJ1-1, with 8 bases lining up with TRBD1. The CDR3 sequence is 18 residues long. V trimming: 0 bases; J trimming: 0 bases; junction bases outside the gene matches: 9. Germline-derived CDR1 and CDR2 are LGHDT and YNNKEL (reference sequence). CDR3 in DNA: TGTGCCAGCAGCCAAGAGGGAATCAGGGGGCTTATGAACACTGAAGCTTTCTTT. Its translation: CASSQEGIRGLMNTEAFF.